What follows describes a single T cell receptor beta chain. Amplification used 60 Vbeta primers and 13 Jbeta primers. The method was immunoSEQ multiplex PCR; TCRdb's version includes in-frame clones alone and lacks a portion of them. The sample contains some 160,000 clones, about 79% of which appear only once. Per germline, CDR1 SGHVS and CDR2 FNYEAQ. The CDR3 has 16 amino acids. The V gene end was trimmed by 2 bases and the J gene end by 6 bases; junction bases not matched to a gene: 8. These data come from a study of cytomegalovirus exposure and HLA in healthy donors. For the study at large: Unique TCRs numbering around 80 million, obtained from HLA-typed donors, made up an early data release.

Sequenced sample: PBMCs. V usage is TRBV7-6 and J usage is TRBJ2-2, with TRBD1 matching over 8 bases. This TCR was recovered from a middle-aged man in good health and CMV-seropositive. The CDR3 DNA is TGTGCCAGCAGCTTACAGACAGGGGCGGCTCCCGGGGAGCTGTTTTTT. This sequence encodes CASSLQTGAAPGELFF.